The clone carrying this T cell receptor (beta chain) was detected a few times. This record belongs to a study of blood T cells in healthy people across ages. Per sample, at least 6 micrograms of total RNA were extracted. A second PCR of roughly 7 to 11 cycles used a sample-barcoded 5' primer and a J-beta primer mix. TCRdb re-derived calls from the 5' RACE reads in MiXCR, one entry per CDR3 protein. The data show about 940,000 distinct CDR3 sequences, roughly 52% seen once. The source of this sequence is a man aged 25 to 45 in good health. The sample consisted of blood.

CDR3 in amino acids: CASSLIRSPRDTQYF. CDR3 sequence (DNA): TGTGCCAGCAGCTTAATTCGGAGCCCGAGGGATACGCAGTATTTT. The chain recombines TRBV7-8 with TRBJ2-3, with D uncertain. Trimming removed 2 bases at V and 6 bases at J, with 15 bases between. CDR3 size: 15 residues. CDR1 is SGHVS, CDR2 FQNEAQ, per germline.